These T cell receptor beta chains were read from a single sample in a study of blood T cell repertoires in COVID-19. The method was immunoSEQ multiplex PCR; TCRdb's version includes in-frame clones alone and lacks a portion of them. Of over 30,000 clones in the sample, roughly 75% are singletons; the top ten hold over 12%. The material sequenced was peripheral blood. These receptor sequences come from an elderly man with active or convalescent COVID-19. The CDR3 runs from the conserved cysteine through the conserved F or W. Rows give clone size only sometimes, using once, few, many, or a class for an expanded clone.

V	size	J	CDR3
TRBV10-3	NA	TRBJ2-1	CAIRPSHENNEQFF
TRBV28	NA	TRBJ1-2	CASNPGGHSYGYTF
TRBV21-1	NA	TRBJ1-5	CASSKGHRGRRNQPQHF
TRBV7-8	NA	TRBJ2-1	CASSPKSDIGNSYNEQFF
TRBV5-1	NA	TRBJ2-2	CASSLDFRDTVITNTGELFF
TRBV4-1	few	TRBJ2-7	CASSPAHLGTYEQYF
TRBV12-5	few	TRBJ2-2	CASARIHPGQGNTGELFF
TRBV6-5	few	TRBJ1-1	CASMKQGMNTEAFF
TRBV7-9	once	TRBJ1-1	CASSWTVMNTEAFF
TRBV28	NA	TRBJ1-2	CASSFLPTDYGYTF
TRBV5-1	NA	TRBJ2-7	CASSLAGEFHYEQYF
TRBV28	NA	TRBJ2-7	CASSRKLQYF
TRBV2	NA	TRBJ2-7	CASRGLTGYEQYF
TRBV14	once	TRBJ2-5	CASSHAGGVQETQYF
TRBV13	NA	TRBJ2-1	CASSVEAYEQFF
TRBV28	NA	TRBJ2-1	CASSSLAGGLDEQFF
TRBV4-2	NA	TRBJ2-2	CASSQATSGTTGELFF
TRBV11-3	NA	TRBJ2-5	CASSPTDRQETQYF
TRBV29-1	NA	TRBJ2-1	CSVVGGRSVDEQFF
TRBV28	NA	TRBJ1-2	CASSLDSYGYTF
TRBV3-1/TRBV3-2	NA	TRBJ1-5	CASSTQGAGQPQHF
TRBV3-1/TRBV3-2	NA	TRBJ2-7	CASSLRPGLVPYEQYF
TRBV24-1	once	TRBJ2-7	CATSDLSPGGEQYF
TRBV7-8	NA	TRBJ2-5	CASSLGEPQETQYF
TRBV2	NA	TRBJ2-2	CARISDTGELFF
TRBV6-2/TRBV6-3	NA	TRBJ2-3	CASSYGHRGSTDTQYF
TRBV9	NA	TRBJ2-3	CASSVTRGDTQYF
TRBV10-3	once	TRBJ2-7	CAISETIRQGVRKQYF
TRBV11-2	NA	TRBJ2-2	CASSFQGGNTGELFF
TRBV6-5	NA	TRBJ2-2	CASSYSGTSVSGELFF
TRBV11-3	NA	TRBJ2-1	CASSLVEGAEQFF
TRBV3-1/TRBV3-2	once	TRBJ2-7	CASSPGLAGDNYEQYF
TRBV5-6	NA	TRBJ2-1	CASSLYSGRLFFNEQFF
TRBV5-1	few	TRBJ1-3	CASSPGQGATSGNTIYF
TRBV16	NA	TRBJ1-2	CASSQGSNYGYTF
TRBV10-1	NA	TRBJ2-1	CASSESHRETEQFF
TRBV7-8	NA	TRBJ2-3	CASSIIAGFIDTQYF
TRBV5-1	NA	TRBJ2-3	CASSTGQGPSTDTQYF
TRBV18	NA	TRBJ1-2	CASSLASGGDYGYTF
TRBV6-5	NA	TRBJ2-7	CASTPSSGYEQYF
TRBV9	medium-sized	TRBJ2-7	CASSAGRQGWDEQYF
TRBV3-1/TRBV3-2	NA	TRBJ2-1	CASSQDQVQPFF
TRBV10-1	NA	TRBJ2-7	CASSDSTGFMHEQYF
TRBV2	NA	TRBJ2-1	CASSGTSGSKYEQFF
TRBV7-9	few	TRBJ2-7	CASSLERGTALYF
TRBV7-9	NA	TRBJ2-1	CASSLAGGDNEQFF
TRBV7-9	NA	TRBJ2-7	CASSLGGTTYEQYF
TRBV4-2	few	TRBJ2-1	CASSHGMLAHNEQFF
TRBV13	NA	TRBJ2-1	CASSSLGTSGTGGEQFF
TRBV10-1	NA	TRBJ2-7	CASSAGQSYYEQYF
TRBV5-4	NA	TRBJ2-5	CASSLADATGETQYF
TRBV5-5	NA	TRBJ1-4	CASSLGGFDEKLFF
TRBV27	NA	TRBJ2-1	CASSPRTGSYNEQFF
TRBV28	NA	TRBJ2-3	CASRYNRGTDTQYF